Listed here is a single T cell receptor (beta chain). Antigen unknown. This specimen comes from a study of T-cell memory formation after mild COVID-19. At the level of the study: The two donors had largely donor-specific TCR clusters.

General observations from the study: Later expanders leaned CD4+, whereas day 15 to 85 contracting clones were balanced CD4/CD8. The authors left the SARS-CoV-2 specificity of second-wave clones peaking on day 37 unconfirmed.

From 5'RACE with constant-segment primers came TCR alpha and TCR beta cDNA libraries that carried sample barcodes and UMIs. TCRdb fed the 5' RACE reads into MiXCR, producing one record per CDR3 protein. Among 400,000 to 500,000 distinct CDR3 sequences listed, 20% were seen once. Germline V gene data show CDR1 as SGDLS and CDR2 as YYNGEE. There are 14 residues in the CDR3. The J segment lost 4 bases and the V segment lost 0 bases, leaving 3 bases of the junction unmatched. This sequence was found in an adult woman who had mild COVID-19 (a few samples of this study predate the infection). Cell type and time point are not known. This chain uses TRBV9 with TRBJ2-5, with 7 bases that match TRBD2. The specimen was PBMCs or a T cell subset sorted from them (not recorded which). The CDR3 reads CASSVEGGRETQYF. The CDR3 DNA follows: TGTGCCAGCAGCGTAGAGGGAGGGCGAGAGACCCAGTACTTC.